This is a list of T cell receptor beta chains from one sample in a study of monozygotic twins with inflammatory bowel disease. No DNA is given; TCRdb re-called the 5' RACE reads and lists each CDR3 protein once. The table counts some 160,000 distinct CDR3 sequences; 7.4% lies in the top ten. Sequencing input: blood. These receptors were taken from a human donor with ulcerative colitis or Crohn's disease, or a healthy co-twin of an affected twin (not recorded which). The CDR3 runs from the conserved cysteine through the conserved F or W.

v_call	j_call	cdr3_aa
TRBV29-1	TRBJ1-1	CSVGIYTEAFF
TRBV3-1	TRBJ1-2	CASSHLGQNYGYTF
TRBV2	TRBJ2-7	CASSAQTGGSYEQYF
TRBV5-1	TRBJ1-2	CASSLVGTAANYGYTF
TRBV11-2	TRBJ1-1	CASLLNTDAFF
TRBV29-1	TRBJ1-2	CSVPTGEGYGYTF
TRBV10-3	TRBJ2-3	CAISPNRDTQYF
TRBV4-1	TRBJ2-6	CASSTGQGLGANVLTF
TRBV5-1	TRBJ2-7	CASSPVAGNHEQYF
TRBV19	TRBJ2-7	CASSLTGGSYEQYF
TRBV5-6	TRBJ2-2	CASSLAGSSGELFF
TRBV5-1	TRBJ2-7	CASSLVAGSIYEQYF
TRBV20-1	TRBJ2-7	CRARTGDYEQYF
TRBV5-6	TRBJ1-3	CASSLRTVGNTIYF
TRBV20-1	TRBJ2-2	CSASSGTGGTGELFF
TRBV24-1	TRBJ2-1	CATGTQRDEQFF
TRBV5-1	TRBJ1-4	CASRAHISNEKLFF
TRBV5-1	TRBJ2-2	CASSLRETGITGELFF
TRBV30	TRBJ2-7	CAWSLAGGPYEQYF
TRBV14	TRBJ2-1	CASSRGPHNEQFF
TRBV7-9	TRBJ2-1	CASSFGSLAGNMNEQFF
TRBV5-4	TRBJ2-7	CASSRDRASYEQYF
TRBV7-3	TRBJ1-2	CASSSTGSRGYTF
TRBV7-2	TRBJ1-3	CASSYGQGNTIYF
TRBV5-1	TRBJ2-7	CASSLLAGGPEEQYF
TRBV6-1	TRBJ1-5	CASSEEGRGFNNQPQHF
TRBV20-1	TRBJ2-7	CSARGTSYGEQYF
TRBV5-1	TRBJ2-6	CASSFRTETGANVLTF
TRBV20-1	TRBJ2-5	CSATDRGQETQYF
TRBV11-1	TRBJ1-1	CASSSRTTMNTEAFF
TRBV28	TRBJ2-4	CASSWTGVGNIQYF
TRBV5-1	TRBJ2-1	CASRSSETYNEQFF
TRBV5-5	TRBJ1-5	CASSLRGGGNQPQHF
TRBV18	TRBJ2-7	CASSPGPDSGAIEQYF
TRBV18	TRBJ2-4	CASSGQGNIQYF
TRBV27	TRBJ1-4	CASSFRGRNEKLFF
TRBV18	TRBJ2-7	CASSPVQGSYEQYF
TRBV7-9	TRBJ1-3	CASSSDGFSGNTIYF
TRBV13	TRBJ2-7	CASSSTGVLSYEQYF
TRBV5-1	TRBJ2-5	CASSSRDNQETQYF
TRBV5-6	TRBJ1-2	CASSPQGGNYGYTF
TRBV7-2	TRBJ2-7	CASSSAGTGVYEQYF
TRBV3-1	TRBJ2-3	CASSQGGGINTQYF
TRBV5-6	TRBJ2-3	CASSPRLGSGGLRTDTQYF
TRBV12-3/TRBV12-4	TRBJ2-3	CASSLTSESSDTQYF
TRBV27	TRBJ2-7	CASSLRTGYEQYF
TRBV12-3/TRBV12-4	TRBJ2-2	CASSFPFSPTGGNTGELFF
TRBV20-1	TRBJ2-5	CSARDLRQSETQYF
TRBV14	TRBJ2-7	CASSQDRGHYEQYF
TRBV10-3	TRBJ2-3	CAISILAGASTDTQYF
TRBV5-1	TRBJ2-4	CASSASTGVGAKNIQYF
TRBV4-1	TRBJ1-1	CASSLGDRVMNTEAFF
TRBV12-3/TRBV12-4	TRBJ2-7	CASSLEVSYEQYF
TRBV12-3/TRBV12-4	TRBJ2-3	CASSLEATDTQYF